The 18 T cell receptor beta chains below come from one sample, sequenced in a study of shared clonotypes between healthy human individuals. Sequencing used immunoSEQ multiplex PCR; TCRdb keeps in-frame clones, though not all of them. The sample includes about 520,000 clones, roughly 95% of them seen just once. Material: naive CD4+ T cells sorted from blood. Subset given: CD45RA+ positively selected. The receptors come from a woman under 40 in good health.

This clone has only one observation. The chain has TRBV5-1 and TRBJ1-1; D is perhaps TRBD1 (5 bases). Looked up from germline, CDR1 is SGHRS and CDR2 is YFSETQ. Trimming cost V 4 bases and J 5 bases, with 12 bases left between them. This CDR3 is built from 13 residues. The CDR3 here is CASSDRDETEAFF. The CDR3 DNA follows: TGCGCCAGCAGCGACCGGGACGAAACTGAAGCTTTCTTT.

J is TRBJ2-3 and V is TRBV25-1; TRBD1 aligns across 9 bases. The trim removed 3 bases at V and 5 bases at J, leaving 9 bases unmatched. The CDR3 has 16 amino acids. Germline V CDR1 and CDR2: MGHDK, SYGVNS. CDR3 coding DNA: TGTGCCAGCAGTGATATTCCGGGACAGGGACAAGATACGCAGTATTTT. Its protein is CASSDIPGQGQDTQYF.

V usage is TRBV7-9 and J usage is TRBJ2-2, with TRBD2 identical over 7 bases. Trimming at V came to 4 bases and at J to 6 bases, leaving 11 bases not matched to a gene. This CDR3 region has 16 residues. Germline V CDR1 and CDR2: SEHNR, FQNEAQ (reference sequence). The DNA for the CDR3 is TGTGCCAGCAGCTCCCCTGATCTGGGGAGGGCCGGGGAGCTGTTTTTT. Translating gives CASSSPDLGRAGELFF. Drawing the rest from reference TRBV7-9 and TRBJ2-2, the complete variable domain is DTGVSQNPRHKITKRGQNVTFRCDPISEHNRLYWYRQTLGQGPEFLTYFQNEAQLEKSRLLSDRFSAERPKGSFSTLEIQRTEQGDSAMYLCASSSPDLGRAGELFFGEGSRLTVL.

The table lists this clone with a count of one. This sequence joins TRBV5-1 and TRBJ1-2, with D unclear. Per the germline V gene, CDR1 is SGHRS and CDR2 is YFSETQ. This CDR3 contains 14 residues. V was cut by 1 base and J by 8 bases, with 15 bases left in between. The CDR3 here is CASSLNVQEKGYTF. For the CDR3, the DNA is TGCGCCAGCAGCTTGAATGTGCAGGAAAAAGGCTACACCTTC.

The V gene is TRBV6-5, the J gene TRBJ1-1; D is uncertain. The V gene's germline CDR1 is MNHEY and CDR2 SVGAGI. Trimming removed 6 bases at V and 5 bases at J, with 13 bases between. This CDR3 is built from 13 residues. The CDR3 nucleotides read TGTGCCAGCAGCTCCCTCCTAGGGACTGAAGCTTTCTTT. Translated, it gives CASSSLLGTEAFF.

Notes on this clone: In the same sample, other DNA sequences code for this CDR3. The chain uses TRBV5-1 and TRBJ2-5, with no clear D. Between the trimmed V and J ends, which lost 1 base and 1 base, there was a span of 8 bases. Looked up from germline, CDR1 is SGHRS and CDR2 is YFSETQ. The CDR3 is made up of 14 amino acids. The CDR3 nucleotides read TGCGCCAGCAGCTTGAGGGTCGGCCAAGAGACCCAGTACTTC. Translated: CASSLRVGQETQYF.

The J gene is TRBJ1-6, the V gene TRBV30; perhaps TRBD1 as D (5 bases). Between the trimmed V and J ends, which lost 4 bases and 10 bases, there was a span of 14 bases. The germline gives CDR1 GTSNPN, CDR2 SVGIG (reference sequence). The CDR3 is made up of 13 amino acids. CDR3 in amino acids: CAWTGRVRSPLHF. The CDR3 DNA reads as TGTGCCTGGACGGGCAGGGTCAGGTCACCCCTCCACTTT.

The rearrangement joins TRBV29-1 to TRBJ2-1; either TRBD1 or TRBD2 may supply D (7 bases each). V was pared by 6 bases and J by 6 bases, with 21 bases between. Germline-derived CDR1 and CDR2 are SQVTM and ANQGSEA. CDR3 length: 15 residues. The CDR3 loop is CSVEGASGLSNEQFF. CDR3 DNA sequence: TGCAGCGTCGAGGGGGCTAGCGGACTGAGCAATGAGCAGTTCTTC.

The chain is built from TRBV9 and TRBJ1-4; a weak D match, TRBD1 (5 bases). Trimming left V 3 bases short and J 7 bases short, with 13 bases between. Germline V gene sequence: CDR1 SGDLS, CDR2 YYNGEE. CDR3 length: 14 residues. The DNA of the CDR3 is TGTGCCAGCAGCGCGAGCCAGGGCGGTGAAAAACTGTTTTTT. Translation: CASSASQGGEKLFF.

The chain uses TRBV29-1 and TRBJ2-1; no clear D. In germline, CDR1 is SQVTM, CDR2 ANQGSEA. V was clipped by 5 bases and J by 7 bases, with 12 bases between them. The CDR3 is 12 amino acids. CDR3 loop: CSVTFGVNEQFF. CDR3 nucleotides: TGCAGCGTTACCTTCGGCGTAAATGAGCAGTTCTTC.

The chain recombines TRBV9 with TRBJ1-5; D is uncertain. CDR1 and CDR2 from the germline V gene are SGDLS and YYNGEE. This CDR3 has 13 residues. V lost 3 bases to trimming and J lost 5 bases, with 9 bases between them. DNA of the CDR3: TGTGCCAGCAGCGAAGGGCCTTATCAGCCCCAGCATTTT. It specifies CASSEGPYQPQHF.

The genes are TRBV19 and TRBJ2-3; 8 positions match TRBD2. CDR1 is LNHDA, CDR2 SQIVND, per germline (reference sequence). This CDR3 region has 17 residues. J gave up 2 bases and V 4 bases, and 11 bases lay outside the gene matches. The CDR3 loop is CASSTTSGDLLTDTQYF. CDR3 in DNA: TGTGCCAGTAGTACTACTAGCGGAGACCTCCTCACAGATACGCAGTATTTT.

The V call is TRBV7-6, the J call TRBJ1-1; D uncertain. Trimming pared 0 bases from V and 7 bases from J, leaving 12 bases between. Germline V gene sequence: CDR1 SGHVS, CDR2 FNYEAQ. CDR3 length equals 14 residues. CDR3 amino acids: CASSLALGSGEAFF. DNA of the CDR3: TGTGCCAGCAGCTTAGCGTTGGGATCTGGTGAAGCTTTCTTT.

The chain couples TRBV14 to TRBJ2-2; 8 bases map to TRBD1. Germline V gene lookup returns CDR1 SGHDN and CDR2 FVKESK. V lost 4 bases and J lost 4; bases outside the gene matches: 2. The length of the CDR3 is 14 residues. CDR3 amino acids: CASSRQGITGELFF. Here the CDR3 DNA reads TGTGCCAGCAGCCGACAGGGGATCACCGGGGAGCTGTTTTTT.

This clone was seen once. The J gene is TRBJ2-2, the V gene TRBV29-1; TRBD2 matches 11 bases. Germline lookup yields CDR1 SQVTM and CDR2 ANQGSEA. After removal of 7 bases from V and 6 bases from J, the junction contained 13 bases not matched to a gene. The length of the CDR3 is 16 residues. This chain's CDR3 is CSALTSGSRSPGELFF. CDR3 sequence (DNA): TGCAGCGCTCTAACTAGCGGGAGTAGGTCGCCCGGGGAGCTGTTTTTT.

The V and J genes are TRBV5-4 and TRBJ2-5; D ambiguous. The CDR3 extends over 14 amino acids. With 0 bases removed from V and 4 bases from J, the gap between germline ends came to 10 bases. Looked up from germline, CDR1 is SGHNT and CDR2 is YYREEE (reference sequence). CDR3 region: CASSLAQSPETQYF. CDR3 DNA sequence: TGTGCCAGCAGCTTGGCCCAGTCCCCAGAGACCCAGTACTTC.

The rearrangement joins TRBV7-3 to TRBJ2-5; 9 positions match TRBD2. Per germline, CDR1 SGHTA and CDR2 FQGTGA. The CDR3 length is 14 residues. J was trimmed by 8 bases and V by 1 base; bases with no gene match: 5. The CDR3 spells CASSLNSGGRTQYF. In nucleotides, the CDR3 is TGTGCCAGCAGCTTAAATAGCGGGGGACGAACCCAGTACTTC.

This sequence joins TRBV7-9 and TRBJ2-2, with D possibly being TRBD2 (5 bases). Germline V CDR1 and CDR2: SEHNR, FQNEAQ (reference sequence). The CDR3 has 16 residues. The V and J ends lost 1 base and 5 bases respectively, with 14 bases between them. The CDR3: CASSLGGSDQTGELFF. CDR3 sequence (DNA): TGTGCCAGCAGCTTAGGAGGGTCAGACCAAACCGGGGAGCTGTTTTTT.